These 31 T cell receptor beta chains came from one sample sequenced in a study of cytomegalovirus exposure and HLA in healthy donors. The PCR employed 60 Vbeta primers together with 13 Jbeta primers. The repertoire was sequenced with immunoSEQ multiplex PCR; TCRdb's copy has only in-frame clones and lacks some. Among approximately 150,000 clones, around 67% were seen once, and the ten largest hold 4% to 5.5%. The sample taken for sequencing was PBMCs. The receptors originated from a young woman in good health and CMV-seropositive.

The chain carries TRBV2 and TRBJ1-6; TRBD1 matches at 7 bases. The CDR3 covers 14 residues. Germline V gives CDR1 SNHLY, CDR2 FYNNEI. Trimming cost V 6 bases and J 7 bases; bases outside gene matches: 6. The DNA for the CDR3 is TGTGCCAGCAGGTACCAGGGGGACAATTCACCCCTCCACTTT. Its protein product is CASRYQGDNSPLHF.

The V and J genes are TRBV18 and TRBJ2-2; 9 positions agree with TRBD1. Germline assignment: CDR1 KGHSH and CDR2 LQKENI. The CDR3 runs to 15 residues. J lost 7 bases, V lost 3 bases, and 6 bases had no gene match. The CDR3, as DNA: TGTGCCAGCTCACCGGACAGGGGTATTAACGGGGAGCTGTTTTTT. This sequence encodes CASSPDRGINGELFF.

As for this clone: A read error may account for a junction end that differs from germline. In the same sample, other DNA sequences code for this CDR3. This chain links TRBV7-2 with TRBJ1-6; D not certain. Germline V gene sequence: CDR1 SGHTA, CDR2 FQGNSA. This CDR3 is 14 amino acids long. Here the CDR3 DNA reads TGTGCCAGCAGCTTCCGGGAGAGCAATTCCCCCCTCCACTTT. Amino acid sequence: CASSFRESNSPLHF.

This CDR3 reads CATQDRVRTEAFF. In DNA form, the CDR3 reads TGTGCCACCCAGGACAGGGTCCGCACTGAAGCTTTCTTT. The V call is TRBV2, the J call TRBJ1-1, with 8 bases lining up with TRBD1. CDR3 size: 13 residues. Germline assignment: CDR1 SNHLY and CDR2 FYNNEI. Unmatched junction bases numbered 8, after V lost 10 bases and J lost 4 bases.

The genes are TRBV28 and TRBJ1-5; D call uncertain. This CDR3 is built from 11 residues. Trimming stripped 4 bases from V and 8 bases from J, with 6 bases between. CDR1 MDHEN and CDR2 SYDVKM come from the germline V gene. The CDR3 nucleotides read TGTGCCAGCAGTTCCATCAAGCCCCAGCATTTT. Encoded protein: CASSSIKPQHF.

The chain couples TRBV7-3 to TRBJ1-2; D is perhaps TRBD1 (5 bases). The CDR3 is 15 residues long. The V gene lost 2 bases and the J gene lost 4 bases, with 14 bases spanning the gap. The germline gives CDR1 SGHTA, CDR2 FQGTGA. DNA of the CDR3: TGTGCCAGCAGCTTAGGGGGGGATGAAGGCTATGGCTACACCTTC. Translated, it gives CASSLGGDEGYGYTF.

The chain employs TRBV7-2 and TRBJ2-7; 9 bases map to TRBD2. Germline trimming cut 3 bases from V and 4 bases from J; bases unmatched to any gene: 10. There are 16 residues in the CDR3. CDR1 is SGHTA and CDR2 is FQGNSA in the germline V gene. The CDR3, as DNA: TGTGCCAGCAGCTTTATTTTTGCGGGGGGGACGTACGAGCAGTACTTC. It translates to CASSFIFAGGTYEQYF.

As concerns this clone: The sample carries other DNA sequences with the same CDR3. The V and J genes are TRBV7-9 and TRBJ1-4; 7 nucleotides align to TRBD1. The CDR3 is 14 amino acids. The junction had 7 bases not matched to a gene; V was cut back by 4 bases and J by 8 bases. Germline CDR1 and CDR2: SEHNR and FQNEAQ (reference sequence). Written as DNA, the CDR3 is TGTGCCAGCAGCTCCCGACAGGGACGGGAAAAACTGTTTTTT. Translating it yields CASSSRQGREKLFF. The entire variable domain, with the rest obtained from reference TRBV7-9 and TRBJ1-4, is as follows: DTGVSQNPRHKITKRGQNVTFRCDPISEHNRLYWYRQTLGQGPEFLTYFQNEAQLEKSRLLSDRFSAERPKGSFSTLEIQRTEQGDSAMYLCASSSRQGREKLFFGSGTQLSVL.

The rearrangement links TRBV9 to TRBJ2-7; 7 bases are a match to TRBD2. The CDR3 has 18 residues. V trimming: 0 bases; J trimming: 0 bases; junction bases outside the gene matches: 12. Germline V gene sequence: CDR1 SGDLS, CDR2 YYNGEE. CDR3 DNA: TGTGCCAGCAGCGTAGGCCTTGGGGGAGGGACGTCCTCCTACGAGCAGTACTTC. Residues: CASSVGLGGGTSSYEQYF.

This clone was observed once. The CDR3 loop reads CASRRTGGSEAFF. CDR3 DNA sequence: TGTGCCAGCAGAAGGACAGGGGGCTCTGAAGCTTTCTTT. The V and J genes are TRBV6-5 and TRBJ1-1, with TRBD1 matching 11 bases. Germline trimming cut 6 bases from V and 6 bases from J; bases unmatched to any gene: 3. The CDR3 loop spans 13 amino acids. The germline V gene encodes CDR1 MNHEY and CDR2 SVGAGI.

V and J are TRBV30 and TRBJ1-1; D is ambiguous. Trimming removed 0 bases from V and 8 bases from J, with 7 bases in between. Germline V lookup: CDR1 GTSNPN, CDR2 SVGIG (reference sequence). The CDR3 runs 11 residues. This CDR3 reads CAWSVRVEAFF. The CDR3 DNA is TGTGCCTGGAGTGTCCGAGTGGAAGCTTTCTTT.

The genes are TRBV5-1 and TRBJ1-3; D ambiguous. V lost 0 bases and J 0 bases, leaving 4 bases between the germline ends. This CDR3 is built from 14 residues. Germline V lookup: CDR1 SGHRS, CDR2 YFSETQ. The CDR3: CASSLDSSGNTIYF. DNA of the CDR3: TGCGCCAGCAGCTTGGACAGCTCTGGAAACACCATATATTTT.

The rearrangement joins TRBV27 to TRBJ1-2; D is possibly TRBD1 (5 bases). CDR1 MNHEY and CDR2 SMNVEV come from the germline V gene (reference sequence). The CDR3 runs 15 residues. Trimming removed 4 bases at V and 8 bases at J, with 20 bases between. CDR3 DNA sequence: TGTGCCAGCAGTTACCGGGGCCCCAGGGCGGGAGGCTACACCTTC. This encodes CASSYRGPRAGGYTF.

CDR3 residues: CARNYKLARKNTEAFF. CDR3 sequence (DNA): TGTGCCCGGAATTATAAACTAGCTAGGAAGAACACTGAAGCTTTCTTT. J is TRBJ1-1 and V is TRBV30; D is uncertain. With 8 bases removed from V and 1 base from J, the gap between germline ends came to 23 bases. Germline loops: CDR1 GTSNPN, CDR2 SVGIG (reference sequence). The CDR3 sequence is 16 residues long.

The rearrangement uses TRBV5-1 and TRBJ2-1; 12 bases agree with TRBD2. The CDR3 contains 16 residues. Germline V gene sequence: CDR1 SGHRS, CDR2 YFSETQ. J gave up 7 bases and V 3 bases, and 8 bases lay outside the gene matches. CDR3 sequence (DNA): TGCGCCAGCAGCTCCTCTAGCGGGGGGGCGGGAAATGAGCAGTTCTTC. This translates into CASSSSSGGAGNEQFF.

The V and J genes are TRBV19 and TRBJ1-1; 12 bases line up with TRBD1. In germline, CDR1 is LNHDA, CDR2 SQIVND (reference sequence). After removal of 8 bases from V and 5 bases from J, the junction contained 9 bases not matched to a gene. This CDR3 has 15 residues. The CDR3 DNA follows: TGTGCCAGTGCGGGACAGGGGGCACAGTGGACTGAAGCTTTCTTT. Translation gives CASAGQGAQWTEAFF.

The V call is TRBV30, the J call TRBJ1-4, with 9 bases identical to TRBD1. The CDR3 consists of 14 residues. Germline lookup yields CDR1 GTSNPN and CDR2 SVGIG (reference sequence). The V segment lost 5 bases and the J segment 7 bases; nucleotides outside the gene matches: 8. As DNA, the CDR3 is TGTGCCTGGGACCCAAGGACAGGGGCTGAAAAACTGTTTTTT. Translated, it gives CAWDPRTGAEKLFF.

The rearrangement joins TRBV30 to TRBJ2-3; TRBD1 might be the D (5 bases). This CDR3 has 14 amino acids. Per germline, CDR1 GTSNPN and CDR2 SVGIG (reference sequence). V was pared by 0 bases and J by 6 bases, with 13 bases between. The CDR3 here is CAWSVQQVQDTQYF. The CDR3 nucleotides are TGTGCCTGGAGTGTACAACAGGTTCAGGATACGCAGTATTTT.

The chain couples TRBV7-3 to TRBJ1-1; D perhaps matches TRBD1 (5 bases). V gave up 6 bases and J gave up 1 base, with 9 bases separating them. The CDR3 is 13 amino acids. From germline, CDR1 is SGHTA and CDR2 FQGTGA. The CDR3 nucleotides read TGTGCCAGCAGGCGACAGACGAACACTGAAGCTTTCTTT. This translates into CASRRQTNTEAFF.

V and J are TRBV7-8 and TRBJ1-1, with D tentatively TRBD1 (5 bases). With 5 bases removed from V and 2 bases from J, the gap between germline ends came to 21 bases. Germline V gene lookup returns CDR1 SGHVS and CDR2 FQNEAQ. This CDR3 is built from 17 residues. DNA of the CDR3: TGTGCCAGCAGCCTCCATCATTTCTGGGGGGATAACACTGAAGCTTTCTTT. This codes for CASSLHHFWGDNTEAFF.

This chain joins TRBV7-8 and TRBJ1-1, with D tentatively TRBD1 (6 bases). The V end was cut by 2 bases, the J end by 0 bases, with 10 bases between. Looked up from germline, CDR1 is SGHVS and CDR2 is FQNEAQ. The CDR3 spans 15 residues. CDR3 sequence: CASSLQGKMNTEAFF. CDR3 bases: TGTGCCAGCAGCTTACAGGGGAAGATGAACACTGAAGCTTTCTTT.

The chain combines TRBV6-1 with TRBJ2-7; TRBD1 might be the D (5 bases). Per germline, CDR1 MNHNS and CDR2 SASEGT. Between the trimmed V and J ends, which lost 7 bases and 3 bases, there was a span of 16 bases. The CDR3 contains 14 residues. CDR3 nucleotides: TGTGCCAGCATCCCCGACAGATTAGTCTACGAGCAGTACTTC. Protein product: CASIPDRLVYEQYF.

The chain uses TRBV7-2 and TRBJ2-5; D perhaps matches TRBD2 (5 bases). V lost 2 bases and J lost 3, with 10 bases in between. The CDR3 runs to 14 residues. Germline CDR1 and CDR2: SGHTA and FQGNSA. CDR3 sequence (DNA): TGTGCCAGCAGCTTACCCTTGAGGGAAGAGACCCAGTACTTC. As protein: CASSLPLREETQYF.

This chain links TRBV10-3 with TRBJ2-7; 7 positions agree with TRBD1. Germline CDR1 ENHRY, CDR2 SYGVKD. The CDR3 has 17 residues. After removal of 2 bases from V and 3 bases from J, the junction contained 13 bases not matched to a gene. The CDR3 reads CAISERGTGTVYYEQYF. In nucleotides, the CDR3 is TGTGCCATCAGTGAGAGGGGTACCGGGACAGTCTACTACGAGCAGTACTTC.

The CDR3 spells CAWTGFSLTKETQYF. CDR3 bases: TGTGCCTGGACCGGGTTCAGCCTCACTAAAGAGACCCAGTACTTC. The chain employs TRBV30 and TRBJ2-5; D not certain. V was clipped by 4 bases and J by 3 bases, with 18 bases between them. This CDR3 spans 15 amino acids. Germline lookup yields CDR1 GTSNPN and CDR2 SVGIG (reference sequence).

The chain uses TRBV27 and TRBJ1-6; tentatively, D is TRBD1 (5 bases). Between the trimmed V and J ends, which lost 10 bases and 14 bases, there was a span of 24 bases. From germline, CDR1 is MNHEY and CDR2 SMNVEV (reference sequence). This CDR3 is built from 14 residues. The CDR3 region is CATKGGTPTSSLHF. The CDR3, as DNA: TGTGCCACCAAGGGTGGGACTCCCACCTCATCCCTCCACTTT.

The chain recombines TRBV5-1 with TRBJ2-7; 7 bases are a match to TRBD1. After removal of 3 bases from V and 3 bases from J, the junction contained 3 bases not matched to a gene. The germline V gene encodes CDR1 SGHRS and CDR2 YFSETQ. This CDR3 has 13 amino acids. The CDR3 coding sequence is TGCGCCAGCAGCTCGGGACAGATCTACGAGCAGTACTTC. This gives the protein CASSSGQIYEQYF.

This clone was recorded a few times. V usage is TRBV6-1 and J usage is TRBJ2-7; D is uncertain. V was pared by 0 bases and J by 4 bases, with 7 bases between. Germline values: CDR1 MNHNS, CDR2 SASEGT. The CDR3 runs 13 residues. In nucleotides, the CDR3 is TGTGCCAGCAGTGAAGCCTTTCCTTACGAGCAGTACTTC. This translates into CASSEAFPYEQYF.

Turning to this clone: Within the sample, other DNA sequences also encode this same CDR3. V gene TRBV28 combines with J gene TRBJ1-5; D uncertain. The germline CDR1 and CDR2 sequences are MDHEN and SYDVKM. CDR3 length equals 12 residues. Trimming stripped 8 bases from V and 2 bases from J, with 7 bases between. CDR3 coding DNA: TGTGCCAGCCGGAGTGGCAATCAGCCCCAGCATTTT. Encoded protein: CASRSGNQPQHF. The variable domain in full, with the rest retrieved from reference TRBV28 and TRBJ1-5, is DVKVTQSSRYLVKRTGEKVFLECVQDMDHENMFWYRQDPGLGLRLIYFSYDVKMKEKGDIPEGYSVSREKKERFSLILESASTNQTSMYLCASRSGNQPQHFGDGTRLSIL.

The chain links TRBV4-2 to TRBJ2-1; 11 bases are a match to TRBD2. From germline, CDR1 is LGHNA and CDR2 YNFKEQ. The CDR3 is made up of 16 amino acids. The junction had 4 bases not matched to a gene; V was cut back by 1 base and J by 5 bases. The CDR3: CASSQVAGGRDNEQFF. The CDR3 DNA reads as TGTGCCAGCAGCCAAGTAGCGGGAGGGCGTGACAATGAGCAGTTCTTC.

The chain carries TRBV7-9 and TRBJ2-3; 8 bases are a match to TRBD2. Germline CDR1 and CDR2: SEHNR and FQNEAQ (reference sequence). The V segment lost 3 bases and the J segment 0 bases; nucleotides outside the gene matches: 8. The CDR3 length is 17 residues. The CDR3 is CASSLSVRGGSTDTQYF. CDR3 nucleotide sequence: TGTGCCAGCAGCTTGTCAGTCCGGGGGGGCAGCACAGATACGCAGTATTTT. Combining the CDR3 with reference TRBV7-9 and TRBJ2-3 gives the whole variable domain DTGVSQNPRHKITKRGQNVTFRCDPISEHNRLYWYRQTLGQGPEFLTYFQNEAQLEKSRLLSDRFSAERPKGSFSTLEIQRTEQGDSAMYLCASSLSVRGGSTDTQYFGPGTRLTVL.